These T cell receptor beta chains were read from a single sample in a study of graft-versus-host responses after intestinal transplantation. Their specific antigens are unknown. TCRdb keeps only in-frame clones here, not all; method: immunoSEQ multiplex PCR. The table shows some 120,000 clones, with 90% occurring only once. The sample was unstimulated CD4+ T cells sorted from spleen or lymph node cells, taken before intestinal transplant. The receptors come from a human donor who received an intestinal transplant. Both conserved end residues are trimmed from each CDR3.

len	v_gene	j_gene	CDR3aa
10	TRBV6-1	TRBJ2-3	ASSPSGDTQY
13	TRBV11-2	TRBJ2-3	ASSLAGSPTDTQY
14	TRBV5-6	TRBJ1-4	ASSLGQLATNEKLF
11	TRBV6-1	TRBJ1-1	ASGPGHPPGAF
13	TRBV9	TRBJ2-3	ASSSRLALTDTQY
12	TRBV5-1	TRBJ1-3	ASSLTGTGNTIY
15	TRBV5-1	TRBJ1-4	ASKNTGGTSLAEKLF
11	TRBV19	TRBJ1-2	ASSLEGNYGYT
14	TRBV2	TRBJ2-7	ASSVPSGRMIYEQY
13	TRBV18	TRBJ1-1	ASSVGQGGNTEAF
15	TRBV5-1	TRBJ2-7	ASSLGFGQGITYEQY
12	TRBV7-9	TRBJ1-2	ASSGTGEGDGYT
13	TRBV18	TRBJ2-5	ASSYTGTGAETQY
13	TRBV6-5	TRBJ1-3	ASIPQGLGGNTIY
12	TRBV4-2	TRBJ2-5	ASSQDLGGETQY
12	TRBV18	TRBJ1-5	ASSPPGQNQPQH
11	TRBV9	TRBJ1-2	ASSTGLFYGYT
13	TRBV6-5	TRBJ1-2	ASRGQGAKGVGYT
13	TRBV9	TRBJ1-2	ASSALSASMGGYT
13	TRBV28	TRBJ2-1	ASSLSGPLYNEQF
13	TRBV12-5	TRBJ1-5	ASGLGTGSNQPQH
13	TRBV28	TRBJ1-5	ASRPIGGGYQPQH
15	TRBV9	TRBJ2-3	ASSPLAWGRSTDTQY
11	TRBV15	TRBJ2-1	ATRGAWDNEQF
12	TRBV11-1	TRBJ1-1	ASSSSGWGTEAF
12	TRBV5-1	TRBJ2-5	ASSRTSGTETQY
13	TRBV6-5	TRBJ2-7	ASSLEGLGPYEQY
12	TRBV28	TRBJ1-5	ASSETGVNQPQH
15	TRBV7-7	TRBJ1-5	ASSLRNRTGCNQPQH
13	TRBV18	TRBJ2-2	ASSRTTGDGGELF
12	TRBV5-1	TRBJ1-1	ASSGGWVGAEAF
13	TRBV5-5	TRBJ2-2	ASSILADFTGELF
13	TRBV6-5	TRBJ2-1	ASSPDRSSYNEQF